The clone carrying this T cell receptor (beta chain) was counted a few times. Its antigen is not known. The sample originates from a study of regulatory T cells in long-lasting Graves disease. CDR1 and CDR2 from the germline V gene are MNHNS and SASEGT. V was trimmed by 5 bases and J by 5 bases, leaving 9 bases between them. The CDR3 contains 13 residues. Arm-PCR with iRepertoire HTBI primers amplified the CDR3 regions for these TCR beta libraries. Via MiXCR, TCRdb re-called the multiplex PCR reads, giving one row per CDR3 protein. This sample carries about 430,000 distinct CDR3 sequences, 21% of them seen once, and the ten largest clones take 13% to 15%. This sample's time point: persistent/refractory GD, antithyroid drugs over 5 years with positive TRAb. From RNA extracted from PBMCs, the TCR library was made. Regarding the study as a whole: Tissue studied was limited to peripheral blood, excluding thyroid tissue. Relative to new patients (roughly 950), persistent patients exhibited greater sharing of public clonotypes (around 2,500). Segments TRBV28, TRBJ1-2 and TRBJ2-5 showed preferential usage in persistent disease.

The chain has TRBV6-1 and TRBJ2-2, with D hard to call. The clonotype comes from a female donor with Graves disease. The sequences come from peripheral blood mononuclear cells (PBMCs), collected when the disease was refractory, from a patient treated with antithyroid drugs. CDR3 loop: CASSRSPTGELFF. The CDR3 bases are TGTGCCAGCAGTCGCTCCCCAACCGGGGAGCTGTTTTTT.